This TCR beta chain was documented in a study of shared clonotypes between healthy human individuals. Study-level information: With ages of 18 to 49, the donors were a couple of women and three men. Regarding the study as a whole: Relative to their counterparts shared across all four donors, non-shared clonotypes exhibited diminished generation probabilities. Only blood samples were collected, and tissue repertoires likely differ.

Germline V gives CDR1 DFQATT, CDR2 SNEGSKA (reference sequence). CDR3 length: 11 residues. Points on this clone: Its antigen remains unidentified.

Genomic DNA belonging to each subset was distributed in equal measure over several immunoSEQ plates. The repertoire was sequenced with immunoSEQ multiplex PCR; TCRdb's copy has only in-frame clones and lacks some. In the table there are 950,000 to 1,100,000 clones, about 80% of which are singletons. The gene calls are TRBV20-1 and TRBJ1-5; perhaps TRBD1 as D (5 bases). Sequencing input: memory CD4+ T cells from PBMCs. Subset of the sample: CD45RA-negative fraction. The clonotype was recovered from a man between 18 and 29 years old in good health. Some clones in this sample may be carry-over from other donors' samples. The CDR3 protein is CRGQGGQPQHF. The CDR3 DNA reads as TGCAGGGGGCAGGGAGGGCAGCCCCAGCATTTT.